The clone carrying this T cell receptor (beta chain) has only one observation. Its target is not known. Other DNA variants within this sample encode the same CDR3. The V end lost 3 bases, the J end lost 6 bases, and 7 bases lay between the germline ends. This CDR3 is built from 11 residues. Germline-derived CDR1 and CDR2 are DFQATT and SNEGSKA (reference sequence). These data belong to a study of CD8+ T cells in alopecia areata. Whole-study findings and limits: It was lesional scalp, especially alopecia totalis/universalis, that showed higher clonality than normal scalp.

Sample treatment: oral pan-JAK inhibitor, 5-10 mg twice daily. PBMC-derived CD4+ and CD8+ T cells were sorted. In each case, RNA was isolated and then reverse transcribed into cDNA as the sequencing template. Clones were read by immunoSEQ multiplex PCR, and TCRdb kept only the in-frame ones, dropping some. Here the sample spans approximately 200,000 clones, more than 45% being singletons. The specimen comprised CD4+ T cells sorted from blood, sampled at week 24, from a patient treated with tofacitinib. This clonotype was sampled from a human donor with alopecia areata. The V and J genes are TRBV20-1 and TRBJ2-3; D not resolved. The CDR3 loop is CSASPRDTQYF. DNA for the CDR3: TGCAGTGCTAGCCCTAGGGATACGCAGTATTTT.